This TCR beta chain stems from a study of T cells in localized non-small cell lung cancer. Regarding the study as a whole: Adjacent lung tissue had a median about 50 of the top 100 clones found in the tumor.

The data were produced by immunoSEQ multiplex PCR, yet TCRdb's version contains in-frame clones alone and is incomplete. This sample has about 23,000 clones; less than 90% occur once, and the top ten carry 13%. This CDR3 spans 16 amino acids. In germline, CDR1 is MNHEY, CDR2 SMNVEV (reference sequence). V shed 5 bases and J 3 bases; nucleotides not matched to a gene: 8. With respect to this clone: The antigen remains unidentified.

This sample comprised peripheral blood, obtained before any cancer treatment. This TCR derives from a male donor aged 60 or over with stage I lung adenocarcinoma. This rearrangement joins TRBV27 to TRBJ1-5; 9 bases are a match to TRBD1. The CDR3, as DNA: TGTGCCAGCAGTCCGGGGACAGGGAACCTCAATCAGCCCCAGCATTTT. It codes for CASSPGTGNLNQPQHF.